Listed below are T cell receptor beta chains from one sample, sequenced in a study of blood T cells in healthy people across ages. MiXCR, run by TCRdb on the 5' RACE reads, gives a single entry per CDR3 protein. The table has 450,000 to 700,000 distinct CDR3 sequences, approximately 27% seen once. The sample comprised blood. All receptors come from a woman in her sixties or seventies in good health. Each CDR3 is given without its conserved first and last residue. Fields, in order: CDR3 protein, V gene.

CDR3: ASSVSGPEMYGYT; V: TRBV9
CDR3: ASSQAGGRNEQY; V: TRBV7-2
CDR3: ASRLGRLAGTDTQY; V: TRBV6-2/TRBV6-3
CDR3: ASSVREGTEAF; V: TRBV2
CDR3: ASSPLGVRGTYNEQF; V: TRBV3-1
CDR3: AASTRPGLGSAEQY; V: TRBV7-2
CDR3: SVLTRTSTNEKLF; V: TRBV29-1
CDR3: ASSLTETGQETQY; V: TRBV14
CDR3: AISGHGGNGPNEKLF; V: TRBV10-3
CDR3: SARALGRANEKLF; V: TRBV20-1
CDR3: ASSLGLAGPSSYEQY; V: TRBV7-2
CDR3: ASSQGRSSGGPDTQY; V: TRBV3-1
CDR3: SVVGAGGHNYGYT; V: TRBV29-1
CDR3: ASTHLGNEQF; V: TRBV6-6
CDR3: ASSPLVTAEAF; V: TRBV3-1
CDR3: ASNSGQGGMDTEAF; V: TRBV6-2/TRBV6-3
CDR3: ASSFRGRGYT; V: TRBV11-1
CDR3: ASSFTGGVEKLF; V: TRBV5-1
CDR3: ASSAPWGGAKNTEAF; V: TRBV6-1
CDR3: ASSLKGSGTGAGNTIY; V: TRBV12-3/TRBV12-4
CDR3: ASSYSLSQETQY; V: TRBV6-5
CDR3: AISEGGGSPKGEQY; V: TRBV10-3
CDR3: ASGFGGGREQY; V: TRBV12-5
CDR3: ASSVAGGTHSDTQY; V: TRBV9
CDR3: ASSKQHTGELF; V: TRBV7-9
CDR3: ASSFGTGGGEKLF; V: TRBV7-2
CDR3: ASSWGLAGASETQY; V: TRBV6-5
CDR3: SVGQGTNTEAF; V: TRBV29-1
CDR3: ASRIGLAESTDTQY; V: TRBV2
CDR3: ASSLSGSEQY; V: TRBV27
CDR3: ASSFPPGNTIY; V: TRBV11-2
CDR3: ASSSTRGHEKLF; V: TRBV27
CDR3: ASSPGQGAFSGNTIY; V: TRBV4-2
CDR3: ASSQLDAGSYEQY; V: TRBV14
CDR3: SAIGDRGSDGYT; V: TRBV20-1
CDR3: ASSRRTGDGRELF; V: TRBV12-3/TRBV12-4
CDR3: ASARQNTEAF; V: TRBV7-9
CDR3: ASSSSGLGNSPLH; V: TRBV5-1
CDR3: ASSPYNRGQETQY; V: TRBV18
CDR3: ASSEGLGNQPQH; V: TRBV6-1
CDR3: ASSREGTYGYT; V: TRBV3-1
CDR3: ASSLIGLNTEAF; V: TRBV7-2
CDR3: ASSRGAASGGGTQY; V: TRBV7-2
CDR3: ASSQEGAGNTIY; V: TRBV3-1
CDR3: AISDPSKVRDFYNEQF; V: TRBV10-3